Below are 8 T cell receptor beta chains sequenced from a single sample in a study of T-cell memory formation after mild COVID-19. MiXCR, run by TCRdb on the 5' RACE reads, gives a single entry per CDR3 protein. The sample includes 550,000 to 700,000 distinct CDR3 sequences, approximately 15% seen only once; the top ten take 8.1%. The sequenced material came from PBMCs or a T cell subset sorted from them (not recorded which). The receptors stem from an adult woman who had mild COVID-19 (a few samples of this study predate the infection). Cell type and time point are not known.

The chain is built from TRBV12-3 or TRBV12-4 and TRBJ1-1; the D gene is possibly TRBD1 (6 bases). V was cut by 3 bases and J by 2 bases, with 13 bases left in between. There are 15 residues in the CDR3. The CDR3 coding sequence is TGTGCCAGCAGTTTGATACGGGGGGCCAACACTGAAGCTTTCTTT. Translated: CASSLIRGANTEAFF.

There are many counts of this clonotype. This chain connects TRBV20-1 to TRBJ1-6, with 8 nucleotides matching TRBD1. Germline CDR1 is DFQATT and CDR2 is SNEGSKA (reference sequence). V was clipped by 3 bases and J by 7 bases; unmatched bases: 14. There are 17 residues in the CDR3. For the CDR3, the DNA is TGCAGTGCTAGCGGAGGGGACAGGTCCCCGGAGAATTCACCCCTCCACTTT. This translates into CSASGGDRSPENSPLHF.

This clonotype was recorded at least ten times. The J gene is TRBJ2-4, the V gene TRBV12-3 or TRBV12-4; 7 bases align to TRBD2. The CDR3 is 15 amino acids. V lost 8 bases, J lost 0 bases, and 7 bases stayed unmatched. The CDR3 loop is CASWGAGLAKNIQYF. The CDR3 region has the DNA TGTGCCAGCTGGGGAGCGGGACTAGCCAAAAACATTCAGTACTTC.

V is TRBV4-1 and J is TRBJ2-7, with D tentatively TRBD1 (5 bases). Germline CDR1 MGHRA, CDR2 YSYEKL. V shed 3 bases and J shed 4 bases, with 10 bases lying between them. This CDR3 is built from 13 residues. The CDR3 region has the DNA TGCGCCAGCAGCCAGTCCGACAGATACGAGCAGTACTTC. This gives the protein CASSQSDRYEQYF.

The chain combines TRBV14 with TRBJ2-7; D is perhaps TRBD2 (6 bases). Trimming pared 1 base from V and 6 bases from J, leaving 10 bases between. The CDR3 totals 13 residues. Looked up from germline, CDR1 is SGHDN and CDR2 is FVKESK. CDR3 amino acids: CASSQALGGEQYF. The CDR3 bases are TGTGCCAGCAGCCAAGCCCTGGGAGGCGAGCAGTACTTC.

The V call is TRBV24-1, the J call TRBJ2-1, with D perhaps given as TRBD1 or TRBD2 (5 bases each). Trimming stripped 4 bases from V and 10 bases from J, with 16 bases between. This CDR3 has 14 amino acids. CDR1 is KGHDR and CDR2 is SFDVKD in the germline V gene. The CDR3 DNA sequence: TGTGCCACCAGTGAGCCGGGACGGTTCCTCGAGCAGTTCTTC. The encoded protein is CATSEPGRFLEQFF.

The chain employs TRBV30 and TRBJ2-5; D gene uncertain. V gave up 3 bases and J gave up 7 bases, with 18 bases separating them. From germline, CDR1 is GTSNPN and CDR2 SVGIG (reference sequence). The CDR3 consists of 14 residues. As DNA, the CDR3 is TGTGCCTGGAGAGAATCTACAGTACGTGGGACCCAGTACTTC. It codes for CAWRESTVRGTQYF.

The CDR3 DNA reads TGTGCCAGCAGTTACTCGCCAGCGGGAATCGATGAGCAGTTCTTC. It is translated as CASSYSPAGIDEQFF. The gene calls are TRBV6-5 and TRBJ2-1; 7 bases agree with TRBD2. This CDR3 comprises 15 residues. V was clipped by 0 bases and J by 8 bases; unmatched bases: 7. Germline CDR1 is MNHEY and CDR2 is SVGAGI.